A selection of T cell receptor beta chains follows, all from one sample in a study of blood T cell repertoires in COVID-19. The assay was immunoSEQ multiplex PCR, and TCRdb's table has in-frame clones only and misses some. The sample has a few hundred thousand clones, more than 80% seen once; the top ten hold less than 2.5%. The sequenced sample consisted of PBMCs or T cells enriched from blood (not recorded which). The source of these receptors is a woman aged 18-35 years who had recovered from COVID-19. Each CDR3 is given with its conserved first and last residue. D genes are given only for firm matches. Only some rows state a clone size, as once, few, many or a class for expanded clones.

J: TRBJ1-4; size: NA; D: NA; V: TRBV27; CDR3: CASSLSTRINEKLFF; DNA: TGTGCCAGCAGTTTATCGACGCGGATTAATGAAAAACTGTTTTTT
J: TRBJ2-5; size: NA; D: NA; V: TRBV2; CDR3: CASSIQGTGRPGETQYF; DNA: TGTGCCAGCAGTATACAGGGTACAGGGAGACCGGGGGAGACCCAGTACTTC
J: TRBJ1-3; size: NA; D: TRBD1; V: TRBV5-1; CDR3: CASSLGGQGSSGNTIYF; DNA: TGCGCCAGCAGCTTGGGGGGACAGGGGTCTTCTGGAAACACCATATATTTT
J: TRBJ2-1; size: NA; D: NA; V: TRBV11-3; CDR3: CASSLGFPRGSSYNEQFF; DNA: TGTGCCAGCAGCTTAGGCTTCCCGCGGGGAAGCTCCTACAATGAGCAGTTCTTC
J: TRBJ1-1; size: NA; D: TRBD1; V: TRBV6-1; CDR3: CASSDGTGFEAFF; DNA: TGTGCCAGCAGTGACGGGACAGGGTTCGAAGCTTTCTTT
J: TRBJ2-1; size: NA; D: TRBD1; V: TRBV11-2; CDR3: CASSLGTGFDEQFF; DNA: TGTGCCAGCAGCCTCGGGACAGGGTTCGATGAGCAGTTCTTC
J: TRBJ2-2; size: NA; D: TRBD2; V: TRBV4-2; CDR3: CASSPGEGLNGELFF; DNA: TGTGCCAGCAGCCCCGGGGAGGGATTGAACGGGGAGCTGTTTTTT
J: TRBJ1-1; size: NA; D: TRBD1; V: TRBV7-9; CDR3: CASSYQGAGTEAFF; DNA: TGTGCCAGCAGTTATCAGGGGGCAGGCACTGAAGCTTTCTTT
J: TRBJ2-7; size: NA; D: NA; V: TRBV5-1; CDR3: CASSLRPGDYEQYF; DNA: TGCGCCAGCAGCTTGCGACCAGGGGACTACGAGCAGTACTTC
J: TRBJ2-6; size: NA; D: NA; V: TRBV2; CDR3: CASTPGVGANVLTF; DNA: TGTGCCAGCACCCCAGGGGTTGGGGCCAACGTCCTGACTTTC
J: TRBJ2-3; size: NA; D: NA; V: TRBV27; CDR3: CASSPLEGTDTQYF; DNA: TGTGCCAGCAGTCCCCTAGAAGGCACAGATACGCAGTATTTT
J: TRBJ1-1; size: NA; D: NA; V: TRBV10-3; CDR3: CAISGRGRDTEAFF; DNA: TGTGCCATCAGTGGTCGGGGAAGAGACACTGAAGCTTTCTTT
J: TRBJ2-3; size: few; D: TRBD1; V: TRBV3-1/TRBV3-2; CDR3: CASSAWTGGTDTQYF; DNA: TGTGCCAGCAGCGCCTGGACAGGGGGCACAGATACGCAGTATTTT
J: TRBJ1-2; size: NA; D: TRBD1; V: TRBV5-8; CDR3: CASSPGDRPSYGYTF; DNA: TGTGCCAGCAGCCCCGGGGACAGGCCCAGTTATGGCTACACCTTC
J: TRBJ2-7; size: NA; D: TRBD1; V: TRBV6-5; CDR3: CASSQSTGGFGEQYF; DNA: TGTGCCAGCAGTCAATCGACAGGGGGATTCGGCGAGCAGTACTTC
J: TRBJ1-1; size: NA; D: TRBD1; V: TRBV10-3; CDR3: CAISPTGDTEAFF; DNA: TGTGCCATCAGCCCGACAGGGGACACTGAAGCTTTCTTT
J: TRBJ1-5; size: NA; D: NA; V: TRBV10-3; CDR3: CAISESRGSKPQHF; DNA: TGTGCCATCAGTGAGTCGAGAGGGTCTAAGCCCCAGCATTTT
J: TRBJ1-4; size: NA; D: NA; V: TRBV10-3; CDR3: CAIRAGFANEKLFF; DNA: TGTGCCATCAGGGCAGGGTTTGCTAATGAAAAACTGTTTTTT
J: TRBJ1-5; size: NA; D: NA; V: TRBV5-4; CDR3: CASSSPPEEGVNQPQHF; DNA: TGTGCCAGCAGCTCCCCTCCGGAGGAGGGCGTCAATCAGCCCCAGCATTTT
J: TRBJ1-2; size: NA; D: TRBD1; V: TRBV28; CDR3: CASSLSGFTGEASYGYTF; DNA: TGTGCCAGCAGTTTATCGGGATTTACAGGGGAGGCCTCATATGGCTACACCTTC
J: TRBJ2-5; size: NA; D: TRBD1; V: TRBV7-9; CDR3: CASSEQGAQETQYF; DNA: TGTGCCAGCAGCGAACAGGGGGCTCAAGAGACCCAGTACTTC
J: TRBJ2-5; size: NA; D: TRBD2; V: TRBV29-1; CDR3: CSVQNPAGDTGSQYF; DNA: TGCAGCGTCCAAAACCCAGCGGGGGATACCGGGTCCCAGTACTTC
J: TRBJ1-1; size: NA; D: NA; V: TRBV3-1/TRBV3-2; CDR3: CASSQATGLMNTEAFF; DNA: TGTGCCAGCAGCCAAGCGACAGGATTAATGAACACTGAAGCTTTCTTT
J: TRBJ1-1; size: NA; D: TRBD1; V: TRBV27; CDR3: CASSPGQGRGTEAFF; DNA: TGTGCCAGCAGTCCGGGACAGGGCCGGGGGACTGAAGCTTTCTTT
J: TRBJ1-1; size: NA; D: NA; V: TRBV5-1; CDR3: CASSFGEGGTEAFF; DNA: TGCGCCAGCAGCTTCGGGGAAGGGGGCACTGAAGCTTTCTTT
J: TRBJ1-1; size: NA; D: NA; V: TRBV3-1/TRBV3-2; CDR3: CASSETGSTEAFF; DNA: TGTGCCAGCAGCGAAACAGGGAGCACTGAAGCTTTCTTT
J: TRBJ1-4; size: NA; D: NA; V: TRBV5-1; CDR3: CASSLGRQTPTNEKLFF; DNA: TGCGCCAGCAGCTTGGGGCGGCAGACCCCAACTAATGAAAAACTGTTTTTT
J: TRBJ1-2; size: NA; D: NA; V: TRBV11-2; CDR3: CASSLDRTATFSF; DNA: TGTGCCAGCAGCTTAGATCGGACAGCGACCTTCTCCTTC
J: TRBJ1-1; size: NA; D: NA; V: TRBV5-1; CDR3: CASSFYGGMNTEAFF; DNA: TGCGCCAGCAGCTTCTATGGGGGGATGAACACTGAAGCTTTCTTT
J: TRBJ2-6; size: NA; D: NA; V: TRBV14; CDR3: CASSQGAGANVLTF; DNA: TGTGCCAGCAGCCAGGGCGCCGGGGCCAACGTCCTGACTTTC
J: TRBJ1-6; size: NA; D: NA; V: TRBV4-1; CDR3: CASSQDYGRSGSLHF; DNA: TGCGCCAGCAGCCAAGATTACGGCAGGTCCGGATCCCTCCACTTT
J: TRBJ1-1; size: once; D: NA; V: TRBV5-1; CDR3: CASSRGRRNTEAFF; DNA: TGCGCCAGCAGCCGCGGTCGCAGGAACACTGAAGCTTTCTTT
J: TRBJ2-1; size: NA; D: NA; V: TRBV9; CDR3: CASSVGGGFRVDEQFF; DNA: TGTGCCAGCAGCGTAGGTGGGGGGTTTAGAGTTGATGAGCAGTTCTTC
J: TRBJ2-3; size: NA; D: TRBD2; V: TRBV14; CDR3: CASSRGLAGAIDTQYF; DNA: TGTGCCAGCAGCCGGGGACTAGCGGGAGCCATAGATACGCAGTATTTT
J: TRBJ1-1; size: NA; D: NA; V: TRBV27; CDR3: CASRERQLNTEAFF; DNA: TGTGCCAGCAGGGAACGACAGCTGAACACTGAAGCTTTCTTT
J: TRBJ2-2; size: NA; D: NA; V: TRBV5-1; CDR3: CATSFQGPPAELFF; DNA: TGCGCCACCAGCTTTCAGGGGCCGCCCGCCGAGCTGTTTTTT
J: TRBJ1-2; size: NA; D: NA; V: TRBV18; CDR3: CASSPGGGDGYTF; DNA: TGTGCCAGCTCACCCGGGGGGGGTGATGGCTACACCTTC
J: TRBJ2-7; size: NA; D: NA; V: TRBV7-2; CDR3: CASSLVGDGHEQYF; DNA: TGTGCCAGCAGCTTGGTCGGGGATGGACACGAGCAGTACTTC
J: TRBJ1-1; size: once; D: NA; V: TRBV10-3; CDR3: CAIRIGRNTEAFF; DNA: TGTGCCATCAGGATTGGCAGAAACACTGAAGCTTTCTTT
J: TRBJ1-1; size: NA; D: NA; V: TRBV5-4; CDR3: CASSLLGLNTEAFF; DNA: TGTGCCAGCAGCTTGTTGGGCCTTAACACTGAAGCTTTCTTT
J: TRBJ2-1; size: NA; D: TRBD2; V: TRBV4-1; CDR3: CASSPPGGSSYNEQFF; DNA: TGCGCCAGCAGCCCCCCGGGGGGTAGCTCCTACAATGAGCAGTTCTTC
J: TRBJ2-5; size: NA; D: NA; V: TRBV7-3; CDR3: CASSLGTRETQYF; DNA: TGTGCCAGCAGCTTAGGGACTCGAGAGACCCAGTACTTC
J: TRBJ1-1; size: once; D: NA; V: TRBV6-5; CDR3: CASSYIGGLGTEAFF; DNA: TGTGCCAGCAGTTACATCGGGGGGCTTGGCACTGAAGCTTTCTTT
J: TRBJ1-1; size: NA; D: NA; V: TRBV29-1; CDR3: CSVLLGGETEAFF; DNA: TGCAGCGTTCTCTTAGGAGGGGAGACTGAAGCTTTCTTT
J: TRBJ1-3; size: many; D: NA; V: TRBV9; CDR3: CASSVGTGLENTIYF; DNA: TGTGCCAGCAGCGTAGGAACAGGGCTGGAAAACACCATATATTTT